The clone carrying this TCR beta chain turned up a few times. This CDR3 has 12 amino acids. Germline V gene sequence: CDR1 SGHTS, CDR2 YDEGEE. What was sequenced were expressed TCRB transcripts, since all of the isolated RNA had been reverse transcribed. Sequencing was performed with immunoSEQ multiplex PCR; in TCRdb, only in-frame clones are kept and a portion is missing. The top ten clones hold roughly 0.025% of a sample with over 700,000 clones, under 20% of them seen once. The data derive from a study of beta chain features in type 1 diabetes. This clonotype was sampled from a woman aged 18 to 35 in good health. Sequenced material: naive CD4+ T cells from blood. This chain joins TRBV5-8 and TRBJ2-5; D may match TRBD1 or TRBD2 (6 bases each). The CDR3 region is CGGRGLVETQYF. The CDR3 nucleotides read TGTGGGGGCCGGGGGCTGGTAGAGACCCAGTACTTC.